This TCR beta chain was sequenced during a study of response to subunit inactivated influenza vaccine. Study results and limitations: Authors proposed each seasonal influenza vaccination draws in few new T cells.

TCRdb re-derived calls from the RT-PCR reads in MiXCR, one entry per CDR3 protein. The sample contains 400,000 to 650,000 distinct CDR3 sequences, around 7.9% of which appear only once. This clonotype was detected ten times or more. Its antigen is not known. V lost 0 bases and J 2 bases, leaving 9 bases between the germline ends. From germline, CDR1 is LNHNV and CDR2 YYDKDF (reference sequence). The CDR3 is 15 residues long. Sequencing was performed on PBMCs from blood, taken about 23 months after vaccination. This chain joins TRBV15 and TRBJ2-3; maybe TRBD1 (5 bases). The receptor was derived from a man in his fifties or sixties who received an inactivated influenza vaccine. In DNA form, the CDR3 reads TGTGCCACCAGCAGAGAAAACAGGCTCACAGATACGCAGTATTTT. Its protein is CATSRENRLTDTQYF. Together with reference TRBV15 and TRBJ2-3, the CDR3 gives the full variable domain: DAMVIQNPRYQVTQFGKPVTLSCSQTLNHNVMYWYQQKSSQAPKLLFHYYDKDFNNEADTPDNFQSRRPNTSFCFLDIRSPGLGDTAMYLCATSRENRLTDTQYFGPGTRLTVL.